Each of the 18 T cell receptor beta chains below was sequenced from the same sample in a study of blood T cell repertoires in COVID-19. Only in-frame clones appear in the TCRdb table, and some are missing; sequencing was by immunoSEQ multiplex PCR. Counted here are about 63,000 clones, around 80% occurring once; the ten biggest clones make up 30% to 40%. The sequenced material came from peripheral blood. The receptor set was obtained from a human donor in a cohort sampled during active COVID-19.

V usage is TRBV3-1 (or the pseudogene TRBV3-2) and J usage is TRBJ2-7; D gene ambiguous. The V gene's germline CDR1 is LGHDT and CDR2 YNNKEL (reference sequence). This CDR3 has 12 amino acids. Trimming pared 1 base from V and 3 bases from J, leaving 4 bases between. The CDR3 bases are TGTGCCAGCAGCCAAGGCGGCTACGAGCAGTACTTC. It codes for CASSQGGYEQYF.

The chain links TRBV5-8 to TRBJ2-1; the D gene is possibly TRBD1 (5 bases). The CDR3 covers 16 residues. With 2 bases removed from V and 2 bases from J, the gap between germline ends came to 14 bases. Germline lookup yields CDR1 SGHTS and CDR2 YDEGEE. The chain's CDR3 is CASSFLRGYPYNEQFF. For the CDR3, the DNA is TGTGCCAGCAGCTTCCTTAGGGGTTACCCCTACAATGAGCAGTTCTTC.

The chain is built from TRBV19 and TRBJ2-2; 8 bases agree with TRBD1. There are 13 residues in the CDR3. CDR1 is LNHDA, CDR2 SQIVND, per germline (reference sequence). Trimming took 6 bases from V and 6 from J; bases not matched to a gene: 3. CDR3 sequence: CASRPDRAGELFF. CDR3 bases: TGTGCCAGTAGACCGGACAGGGCCGGGGAGCTGTTTTTT.

The chain has TRBV7-2 and TRBJ2-7; maybe TRBD2 (5 bases). The CDR3 consists of 14 residues. Trimming took 6 bases from V and 0 from J, leaving 12 bases between them. Per the germline V gene, CDR1 is SGHTA and CDR2 is FQGNSA. The CDR3 reads CASSLRTLSYEQYF. The CDR3 region has the DNA TGTGCCAGCAGTCTTAGGACTCTCTCCTACGAGCAGTACTTC.

The chain joins TRBV7-2 to TRBJ1-3; D may be TRBD1 (6 bases). The germline CDR1 and CDR2 sequences are SGHTA and FQGNSA. V lost 4 bases and J lost 2, with 12 bases in between. The CDR3 covers 15 residues. In nucleotides, the CDR3 is TGTGCCAGCAGCTCCGACGGGACACCTGGAAACACCATATATTTT. Protein sequence: CASSSDGTPGNTIYF. Supplemented by reference TRBV7-2 and TRBJ1-3, the full variable domain reads GAGVSQSPSNKVTEKGKDVELRCDPISGHTALYWYRQSLGQGLEFLIYFQGNSAPDKSGLPSDRFSAERTGGSVSTLTIQRTQQEDSAVYLCASSSDGTPGNTIYFGEGSWLTVV.

The chain recombines TRBV6-5 with TRBJ2-5, with 9 bases matching TRBD1. V trimming: 4 bases; J trimming: 2 bases; junction bases outside the gene matches: 8. CDR3 length: 16 residues. The germline V gene encodes CDR1 MNHEY and CDR2 SVGAGI. CDR3 bases: TGTGCCAGCAGTTTTCTTTTGACAGGGGGACAAGAGACCCAGTACTTC. Protein: CASSFLLTGGQETQYF.

CDR3 in amino acids: CASSSQDTEAFF. The CDR3 DNA is TGCGCCAGCAGCTCTCAGGACACTGAAGCTTTCTTT. V gene TRBV5-1 combines with J gene TRBJ1-1; D is undetermined. V was clipped by 3 bases and J by 3 bases, with 6 bases between them. The germline CDR1 and CDR2 sequences are SGHRS and YFSETQ. The CDR3 is 12 residues long.

This chain uses TRBV5-1 with TRBJ1-5, with D maybe TRBD1 (5 bases). Germline CDR1 SGHRS, CDR2 YFSETQ. The CDR3 is made up of 15 amino acids. Between the trimmed V and J ends, which lost 3 bases and 1 base, there was a span of 11 bases. The CDR3 here is CASSYYGGSNQPQHF. The DNA of the CDR3 is TGCGCCAGCAGCTACTACGGGGGAAGCAATCAGCCCCAGCATTTT.

V and J are TRBV7-9 and TRBJ2-1; 10 nucleotides match TRBD2. The CDR3 length is 16 residues. V was clipped by 5 bases and J by 8 bases; unmatched bases: 12. Germline CDR1 SEHNR, CDR2 FQNEAQ (reference sequence). The CDR3 region has the DNA TGTGCCAGCAGCCAATGGGTCCTCAGCGGGAGGGATGAGCAGTTCTTC. It is translated as CASSQWVLSGRDEQFF. Full variable domain (remainder filled in from reference TRBV7-9 and TRBJ2-1): DTGVSQNPRHKITKRGQNVTFRCDPISEHNRLYWYRQTLGQGPEFLTYFQNEAQLEKSRLLSDRFSAERPKGSFSTLEIQRTEQGDSAMYLCASSQWVLSGRDEQFFGPGTRLTVL.

The CDR3 nucleotides are TGCGCCAGCTCGGGTGGGGGCCCCTACGAGCAGTACTTC. This encodes CASSGGGPYEQYF. This rearrangement joins TRBV5-1 to TRBJ2-7, with TRBD1 as a possible D gene (6 bases). Germline CDR1 is SGHRS and CDR2 is YFSETQ. Between the trimmed V and J ends, which lost 7 bases and 2 bases, there was a span of 13 bases. The CDR3 extends over 13 amino acids.

This clone was observed a few times. The V call is TRBV30, the J call TRBJ2-7; D unresolved. There are 14 residues in the CDR3. Trimming left V 5 bases short and J 2 bases short, with 16 bases between. The germline gives CDR1 GTSNPN, CDR2 SVGIG (reference sequence). The CDR3 loop reads CAWSFTSPAYEQYF. CDR3 coding DNA: TGTGCCTGGTCTTTCACCTCCCCAGCCTACGAGCAGTACTTC.

The rearrangement joins TRBV5-1 to TRBJ2-3; 7 bases agree with TRBD2. The CDR3 covers 15 residues. V shed 0 bases, J shed 2 bases, and the junction held 3 bases outside the gene matches. CDR1 and CDR2 (germline): SGHRS, YFSETQ. The CDR3 DNA sequence: TGCGCCAGCAGCTTGGTCGCGGGAGCCACAGATACGCAGTATTTT. It is translated as CASSLVAGATDTQYF.

V and J are TRBV5-5 and TRBJ1-3, with TRBD1 as a possible D gene (6 bases). Germline assignment: CDR1 SGHKS and CDR2 YYEKEE (reference sequence). This CDR3 comprises 17 residues. V lost 3 bases and J 2 bases, leaving 18 bases between the germline ends. This chain's CDR3 is CASSSLPTGLAGNTIYF. CDR3 coding DNA: TGTGCCAGCAGCTCCCTCCCGACAGGCCTGGCTGGAAACACCATATATTTT.

The genes are TRBV28 and TRBJ2-2; a weak D match, TRBD1 (5 bases). Germline values: CDR1 MDHEN, CDR2 SYDVKM. The germline V and J ends were trimmed by 4 bases and 7 bases, with 13 bases remaining between them. This CDR3 region has 14 residues. The CDR3, as DNA: TGTGCCAGCAGTTCCGCAGGGTACGGCGGGGAGCTGTTTTTT. Protein product: CASSSAGYGGELFF.

The chain employs TRBV7-6 and TRBJ2-2; 8 nucleotides line up with TRBD2. Trimming cost V 1 base and J 6 bases; bases outside gene matches: 7. CDR3 size: 16 residues. Germline CDR1 SGHVS, CDR2 FNYEAQ. The CDR3 loop reads CASSLVPSGSAGELFF. The CDR3 nucleotides are TGTGCCAGCAGCTTAGTACCCAGCGGGAGCGCCGGGGAGCTGTTTTTT.

The table lists this clone with many counts. The chain carries TRBV7-2 and TRBJ2-7; TRBD1 is a possible D gene (5 bases). Germline CDR1 SGHTA, CDR2 FQGNSA. V lost 5 bases to trimming and J lost 2 bases, with 13 bases between them. The CDR3 spans 14 residues. The CDR3 sequence is CASSSQTATYEQYF. The CDR3 DNA reads as TGTGCCAGCAGCAGTCAGACAGCGACCTACGAGCAGTACTTC.

This clone was observed a single time. V gene TRBV30 combines with J gene TRBJ2-1; 10 bases are shared with TRBD2. Germline loops: CDR1 GTSNPN, CDR2 SVGIG (reference sequence). V dropped 1 base and J dropped 5; count of bases not matched to a gene: 2. This CDR3 has 14 residues. The CDR3 nucleotides are TGTGCCTGGAGTGCAGGACTAGCGGACAATGAGCAGTTCTTC. It codes for CAWSAGLADNEQFF.

The V gene is TRBV18, the J gene TRBJ2-7, with TRBD2 identical over 11 bases. Trimming cost V 5 bases and J 3 bases; bases outside gene matches: 6. The V gene's germline CDR1 is KGHSH and CDR2 LQKENI. The CDR3 length is 15 residues. The CDR3 loop is CASSRGGTSGYEQYF. The CDR3, as DNA: TGTGCCAGCTCAAGGGGGGGGACTAGCGGCTACGAGCAGTACTTC.